The rows below give T cell receptor beta chains drawn from one sample of a study of T cells after posttransplantation cyclophosphamide. Sequencing was performed with immunoSEQ multiplex PCR; in TCRdb, only in-frame clones are kept and a portion is missing. The sample holds about 25,000 clones, and no clone turns up only once. The sample here was PBMCs, taken after allogeneic stem cell transplant with posttransplant cyclophosphamide. These receptors came from a male patient in his late teens or twenties who received an allogeneic stem cell transplant from a related donor, was CMV-positive, and had no GVHD. Some T cells may trace back to the graft donor. Both conserved end residues are part of each CDR3. A D gene is named only where the DNA matches it firmly. Not every row has a clone size; where given, it reads once, few, many or a size class.

clone_size,v_call,j_call,d_call,cdr3_aa,cdr3_nt
many,TRBV4-1,TRBJ2-6,.,CASRSTESGANVLTF,TGCGCCAGCAGGTCCACAGAATCTGGGGCCAACGTCCTGACTTTC
many,TRBV5-1,TRBJ2-7,.,CASSSTQGFYEQYF,TGCGCCAGCAGCTCAACCCAGGGATTCTACGAGCAGTACTTC
many,TRBV7-3,TRBJ2-5,.,CASSTGHRETQYF,TGTGCCAGCAGCACCGGACACCGGGAGACCCAGTACTTC
medium-sized,TRBV5-4,TRBJ1-1,TRBD1,CASSIRDRETEAFF,TGTGCCAGCAGCATTAGGGACAGGGAGACTGAAGCTTTCTTT
many,TRBV18,TRBJ1-1,.,CASSPNTGTTEAFF,TGTGCCAGCTCACCAAATACGGGTACCACTGAAGCTTTCTTT
many,TRBV19,TRBJ2-1,.,CASSIIGLNSNNEQFF,TGTGCCAGTAGTATAATAGGACTCAATTCCAACAATGAGCAGTTCTTC
many,TRBV28,TRBJ2-1,.,CASSEGVVSYNEQFF,TGTGCCAGCAGTGAGGGGGTGGTCTCCTACAATGAGCAGTTCTTC
many,TRBV6-1,TRBJ2-3,.,CASSEAGLTDTQYF,TGTGCCAGCAGTGAGGCAGGGCTTACAGATACGCAGTATTTT
many,TRBV4-2,TRBJ2-7,.,CASSQLAEYEQYF,TGTGCCAGCAGCCAACTCGCGGAGTACGAGCAGTACTTC
many,TRBV9,TRBJ2-3,TRBD1,CASSEGQKMDTQYF,TGTGCCAGCAGCGAGGGACAGAAAATGGATACGCAGTATTTT
many,TRBV11-2,TRBJ2-7,.,CASSLQIAPSYEQYF,TGTGCCAGCAGCTTACAGATAGCGCCTTCCTACGAGCAGTACTTC
many,TRBV7-3,TRBJ2-5,TRBD2,CASSPGTSWTQYF,TGTGCCAGCAGCCCAGGGACTAGCTGGACCCAGTACTTC
many,TRBV5-1,TRBJ2-7,.,CASSGKGGPYEQYF,TGCGCCAGCAGCGGCAAGGGAGGACCTTACGAGCAGTACTTC
many,TRBV28,TRBJ1-4,TRBD1,CASSFNLMTGDEKLFF,TGTGCCAGCAGTTTTAACTTAATGACAGGGGACGAAAAACTGTTTTTT
few,TRBV19,TRBJ1-6,.,CASSPGVGDSPLHF,TGTGCCAGTAGTCCAGGGGTCGGGGATTCACCCCTCCACTTT
many,TRBV6-5,TRBJ1-6,TRBD1,CASMPTGGNSPLHF,TGTGCCAGCATGCCGACAGGGGGTAATTCACCCCTCCACTTT
many,TRBV19,TRBJ2-1,TRBD1,CASSIDPNRGYSYNEQFF,TGTGCCAGTAGTATAGATCCCAACAGGGGGTACTCCTACAATGAGCAGTTCTTC
.,TRBV4-1,TRBJ2-2,.,CAAATSGGITGELFF,TGCGCCGCAGCCACATCGGGGGGCATCACCGGGGAGCTGTTTTTT
many,TRBV5-4,TRBJ2-2,TRBD2,CASQVAGGYTGELFF,TGTGCCAGCCAGGTAGCGGGAGGGTACACCGGGGAGCTGTTTTTT
many,TRBV5-6,TRBJ2-7,.,CASSSTYEQYF,TGTGCCAGCAGCTCCACCTACGAGCAGTACTTC
many,TRBV9,TRBJ1-3,.,CASSSPRQNTIYF,TGTGCCAGCAGCTCACCGAGACAGAACACCATATATTTT
many,TRBV7-9,TRBJ2-7,TRBD1,CASSPRTGAAYEQYF,TGTGCCAGCAGCCCAAGGACAGGGGCCGCCTACGAGCAGTACTTC
many,TRBV27,TRBJ2-5,TRBD2,CASSLEASGGREETQYF,TGTGCCAGCAGTTTAGAGGCTAGCGGGGGGCGGGAAGAGACCCAGTACTTC
many,TRBV7-9,TRBJ1-1,.,CASSFFEAFF,TGTGCCAGCAGCTTCTTTGAAGCTTTCTTT
few,TRBV7-2,TRBJ2-3,.,CASSLDTNTDTQYF,TGTGCCAGCAGCTTAGATACAAACACAGATACGCAGTATTTT
many,TRBV5-4,TRBJ2-2,.,CASSLGLGHANTGELFF,TGTGCCAGCAGCCTGGGACTGGGACACGCGAACACCGGGGAGCTGTTTTTT